This passage covers 30 T cell receptor beta chains from one sample sequenced in a study of T cell responses to AZD1222 COVID-19 vaccine. Sequencing was performed with immunoSEQ multiplex PCR; in TCRdb, only in-frame clones are kept and a portion is missing. Of roughly 150,000 clones in the sample, around 89% were seen once. The sample here was peripheral blood, taken on day 0 of AZD1222 vaccination. Receptors were obtained from an adult in good health.

The J gene is TRBJ2-7, the V gene TRBV15, with D possibly being TRBD2 (5 bases). The ends were cut back, 0 bases at V and 3 bases at J, with 9 bases in the middle. CDR1 and CDR2 from the germline V gene are LNHNV and YYDKDF (reference sequence). The CDR3 is 14 residues long. The CDR3 protein is CATSRDRGIYEQYF. CDR3 DNA: TGTGCCACCAGCAGAGATCGAGGGATCTACGAGCAGTACTTC. Full variable domain (rest looked up from reference TRBV15 and TRBJ2-7): DAMVIQNPRYQVTQFGKPVTLSCSQTLNHNVMYWYQQKSSQAPKLLFHYYDKDFNNEADTPDNFQSRRPNTSFCFLDIRSPGLGDTAMYLCATSRDRGIYEQYFGPGTRLTVT.

The chain couples TRBV10-2 to TRBJ2-1, with D perhaps assigned TRBD1 or TRBD2 (5 bases each). CDR3 length equals 15 residues. V shed 10 bases and J shed 7 bases, with 23 bases lying between them. Germline assignment: CDR1 WSHSY and CDR2 SAAADI. The DNA for the CDR3 is TGCGCCACCCTGGGACCAGGGCGGCTGATGAATGAGCAGTTCTTC. The encoded protein is CATLGPGRLMNEQFF.

The rearrangement joins TRBV28 to TRBJ2-3, with 12 bases that match TRBD2. CDR3 length: 17 amino acids. The ends lost 6 bases at V and 6 bases at J; junction bases unmatched: 13. Germline V gives CDR1 MDHEN, CDR2 SYDVKM. The CDR3 reads CASRPPSSGRATDTQYF. CDR3 nucleotide sequence: TGTGCCAGCAGGCCTCCCTCTAGCGGGAGGGCCACGGATACGCAGTATTTT.

This chain links TRBV4-1 with TRBJ2-1, with D tentatively TRBD2 (5 bases). From germline, CDR1 is MGHRA and CDR2 YSYEKL. CDR3 length: 15 residues. The V end was cut by 4 bases, the J end by 5 bases, with 15 bases between. CDR3 region: CASSLEGTTNNEQFF. The CDR3 DNA follows: TGCGCCAGCAGCCTAGAGGGAACTACGAACAATGAGCAGTTCTTC.

V and J are TRBV30 and TRBJ1-2, with D uncertain. The CDR3 length is 12 residues. Germline V CDR1 and CDR2: GTSNPN, SVGIG (reference sequence). Trimming took 5 bases from V and 0 from J, leaving 7 bases between them. CDR3 protein: CAWQQSNYGYTF. The CDR3 nucleotides are TGTGCCTGGCAGCAATCTAACTATGGCTACACCTTC.

The chain combines TRBV30 with TRBJ1-2; D gene unclear. Trimming removed 3 bases from V and 8 bases from J, with 13 bases in between. CDR1 and CDR2 (germline): GTSNPN, SVGIG (reference sequence). The CDR3 runs 12 residues. DNA of the CDR3: TGTGCCTGGAGAGGGTTGGCCTGGGGCTACACCTTC. This translates into CAWRGLAWGYTF.

This chain connects TRBV5-4 to TRBJ1-1, with TRBD1 matching over 7 bases. The CDR3 has 14 residues. V gave up 4 bases and J gave up 5 bases; unmatched junction bases: 8. Germline-derived CDR1 and CDR2 are SGHNT and YYREEE (reference sequence). This CDR3 reads CASSVGGLRTEAFF. The CDR3 bases are TGTGCCAGCAGCGTAGGGGGCCTAAGAACTGAAGCTTTCTTT.

This chain joins TRBV5-4 and TRBJ2-7; 12 bases fit TRBD2. The CDR3 runs 15 residues. Germline CDR1 SGHNT, CDR2 YYREEE (reference sequence). J gave up 2 bases and V 0 bases, and 0 bases lay outside the gene matches. In DNA, the CDR3 is TGTGCCAGCAGCTTGGGGACTAGCGGGACCTACGAGCAGTACTTC. This translates into CASSLGTSGTYEQYF.

The chain joins TRBV19 to TRBJ1-2; D is unclear. The ends were cut back, 6 bases at V and 4 bases at J, with 9 bases in the middle. The CDR3 runs to 12 residues. The V gene's germline CDR1 is LNHDA and CDR2 SQIVND (reference sequence). Here the CDR3 DNA reads TGTGCCAGTAGGGAAGGAATCTATGGCTACACCTTC. It codes for CASREGIYGYTF.

The sample holds one count of this clone. CDR3 protein: CASSLGRNSYNEQFF. CDR3 bases: TGTGCCAGCAGTTTAGGAAGGAATTCCTACAATGAGCAGTTCTTC. J is TRBJ2-1 and V is TRBV27; D is unresolved. Between the trimmed V and J ends, which lost 2 bases and 1 base, there was a span of 9 bases. From germline, CDR1 is MNHEY and CDR2 SMNVEV (reference sequence). CDR3 length equals 15 residues.

The J gene is TRBJ1-2, the V gene TRBV19; maybe TRBD1 (6 bases). This CDR3 is built from 13 residues. V dropped 3 bases and J dropped 4 bases, with 9 bases sitting between them. CDR1 is LNHDA, CDR2 SQIVND, per germline (reference sequence). CDR3: CASSMGGGYGYTF. CDR3 sequence (DNA): TGTGCCAGTAGTATGGGGGGCGGCTATGGCTACACCTTC.

The chain combines TRBV12-3 or TRBV12-4 with TRBJ1-1, with no clear D. The germline V and J ends were trimmed by 5 bases and 2 bases, with 9 bases remaining between them. The CDR3 consists of 13 residues. The chain's CDR3 is CASSPGPNTEAFF. CDR3 coding DNA: TGTGCCAGCAGTCCCGGTCCCAACACTGAAGCTTTCTTT.

This chain connects TRBV5-4 to TRBJ1-6; D remains unclear. This CDR3 is built from 15 residues. Per germline, CDR1 SGHNT and CDR2 YYREEE (reference sequence). Trimming removed 2 bases from V and 10 bases from J, with 16 bases in between. The CDR3 DNA follows: TGTGCCAGCAGCTTAAAGAGTCGTCCGGGATCACCCCTCCACTTT. Translation: CASSLKSRPGSPLHF. Full variable domain (outside the CDR3, taken from reference TRBV5-4 and TRBJ1-6): ETGVTQSPTHLIKTRGQQVTLRCSSQSGHNTVSWYQQALGQGPQFIFQYYREEENGRGNFPPRFSGLQFPNYSSELNVNALELDDSALYLCASSLKSRPGSPLHFGNGTRLTVT.

The table lists this clone with a count of one. This specimen includes other DNA sequences encoding the same CDR3. The rearrangement joins TRBV7-2 to TRBJ1-1; D not certain. The CDR3 extends over 13 amino acids. The germline V gene has CDR1 SGHTA and CDR2 FQGNSA. V lost 3 bases and J 1 base, leaving 6 bases between the germline ends. CDR3 loop: CASSLGWNTEAFF. Here the CDR3 DNA reads TGTGCCAGCAGCTTGGGGTGGAACACTGAAGCTTTCTTT.

This sequence joins TRBV6-5 and TRBJ2-1; 11 nucleotides align to TRBD2. V lost 10 bases to trimming and J lost 5 bases; unmatched junction nucleotides: 4. There are 13 residues in the CDR3. The germline gives CDR1 MNHEY, CDR2 SVGAGI. CDR3 sequence reads: CATPSGRNNEQFF. As DNA, the CDR3 is TGTGCCACTCCTAGCGGGAGGAACAATGAGCAGTTCTTC.

The chain carries TRBV11-2 and TRBJ1-4; D is perhaps TRBD1 (5 bases). V was shortened by 4 bases and J by 3 bases, with 12 bases between the two germline ends. Per germline, CDR1 SGHAT and CDR2 FQNNGV. This CDR3 is 15 amino acids long. The CDR3 here is CASSSDSNPNEKLFF. In DNA, the CDR3 is TGTGCCAGCAGCTCCGACAGTAACCCTAATGAAAAACTGTTTTTT.

The chain has TRBV29-1 and TRBJ1-1; possible D gene TRBD1, 5 bases. The V gene lost 5 bases and the J gene lost 4 bases, with 14 bases spanning the gap. The CDR3 sequence is 13 residues long. CDR1 SQVTM and CDR2 ANQGSEA come from the germline V gene. The CDR3 spells CSVRKGSGTEAFF. The CDR3, as DNA: TGCAGCGTTCGGAAGGGGTCGGGCACTGAAGCTTTCTTT. Combining the CDR3 with reference TRBV29-1 and TRBJ1-1 gives the whole variable domain SAVISQKPSRDICQRGTSLTIQCQVDSQVTMMFWYRQQPGQSLTLIATANQGSEATYESGFVIDKFPISRPNLTFSTLTVSNMSPEDSSIYLCSVRKGSGTEAFFGQGTRLTVV.

The chain has TRBV2 and TRBJ2-3; unclear D gene. The CDR3 runs 12 residues. CDR1 is SNHLY and CDR2 is FYNNEI in the germline V gene. Trimming took 6 bases from V and 2 from J, leaving 6 bases between them. The CDR3 bases are TGTGCCAGCAGAGAGTCCACAGATACGCAGTATTTT. It is translated as CASRESTDTQYF.

The chain is built from TRBV11-3 and TRBJ2-7; D is undetermined. The germline gives CDR1 SGHNT, CDR2 YENEEA. The CDR3 is 14 residues long. V was pared by 1 base and J by 2 bases, with 9 bases between. The CDR3 loop is CASSLARNPYEQYF. As DNA, the CDR3 is TGTGCCAGCAGCTTAGCCAGGAACCCCTACGAGCAGTACTTC.

The chain couples TRBV7-9 to TRBJ1-3, with 7 bases lining up with TRBD1. CDR1 is SEHNR, CDR2 FQNEAQ, per germline (reference sequence). The CDR3 totals 15 residues. V lost 4 bases to trimming and J lost 3 bases; unmatched junction nucleotides: 6. DNA for the CDR3: TGTGCCAGCAGCTATATAGACAGGGATGGAAACACCATATATTTT. This translates into CASSYIDRDGNTIYF.

The chain joins TRBV12-3 or TRBV12-4 to TRBJ2-7; 8 bases map to TRBD2. The CDR3 is 13 residues long. Losses at the gene ends were 4 bases for V and 1 base for J; bases not matched to a gene: 0. CDR3 in DNA: TGTGCCAGCAGTTCTAGCGGGTCCTACGAGCAGTACTTC. This sequence encodes CASSSSGSYEQYF.

The V and J genes are TRBV4-3 and TRBJ1-4; no firm D call. Germline V gene data show CDR1 as LGHNA and CDR2 as YSLEER. Trimming cost V 4 bases and J 2 bases, with 5 bases left between them. The CDR3 loop spans 13 amino acids. CDR3 sequence reads: CASSPITNEKLFF. DNA of the CDR3: TGCGCCAGCAGCCCTATCACTAATGAAAAACTGTTTTTT.

The V gene is TRBV2, the J gene TRBJ1-2; the match to TRBD1 covers 9 bases. The germline V gene has CDR1 SNHLY and CDR2 FYNNEI. The ends lost 6 bases at V and 2 bases at J; junction bases unmatched: 7. The CDR3 is made up of 15 amino acids. CDR3 residues: CASRVGQGINYGYTF. CDR3 nucleotides: TGTGCCAGCAGGGTAGGACAGGGGATAAACTATGGCTACACCTTC. The complete variable domain, with remaining parts taken from reference TRBV2 and TRBJ1-2, reads EPEVTQTPSHQVTQMGQEVILRCVPISNHLYFYWYRQILGQKVEFLVSFYNNEISEKSEIFDDQFSVERPDGSNFTLKIRSTKLEDSAMYFCASRVGQGINYGYTFGSGTRLTVV.

The sample holds a few counts of this clone. The V gene is TRBV29-1, the J gene TRBJ2-1; D might be TRBD1 (7 bases). V lost 3 bases to trimming and J lost 7 bases, with 10 bases between them. Germline V CDR1 and CDR2: SQVTM, ANQGSEA. The CDR3 length is 12 residues. The CDR3 spells CSVETGRNEQFF. The CDR3 region has the DNA TGCAGCGTTGAGACAGGGAGGAATGAGCAGTTCTTC.

The chain carries TRBV4-1 and TRBJ1-2, with 9 bases fitting TRBD1. J gave up 8 bases and V 4 bases, and 11 bases lay outside the gene matches. The CDR3 extends over 15 amino acids. Germline CDR1 and CDR2: MGHRA and YSYEKL. CDR3 sequence reads: CASSLSLNRGQGYTF. The CDR3, as DNA: TGCGCCAGCAGCCTGAGCTTAAACAGGGGGCAAGGCTACACCTTC.

The rearrangement uses TRBV7-6 and TRBJ1-5; tentatively, D is TRBD1 (6 bases). Germline assignment: CDR1 SGHVS and CDR2 FNYEAQ. The CDR3 covers 13 residues. V lost 5 bases to trimming and J lost 5 bases, with 10 bases between them. This CDR3 reads CASSPRQDQPQHF. DNA of the CDR3: TGTGCCAGCAGCCCGAGACAGGATCAGCCCCAGCATTTT.

V is TRBV7-2 and J is TRBJ2-2; D may be TRBD1 (5 bases). Trimming took off 7 bases at V and 7 bases at J, with 19 bases between the two ends. The CDR3 has 15 amino acids. Germline CDR1 reads SGHTA; CDR2 reads FQGNSA. The DNA of the CDR3 is TGTGCCAGCACCAAAGGGGCCCCCCAACGCGGGGAGCTGTTTTTT. Residues: CASTKGAPQRGELFF.

This clone was observed a single time. V is TRBV7-6 and J is TRBJ2-5; tentatively, D is TRBD2 (5 bases). Germline V lookup: CDR1 SGHVS, CDR2 FNYEAQ. V lost 1 base to trimming and J lost 2 bases, with 14 bases between them. This CDR3 has 16 residues. CDR3 bases: TGTGCCAGCAGCTTAGGGCCGGCGGGCGGACAAGAGACCCAGTACTTC. Protein: CASSLGPAGGQETQYF.

V gene TRBV11-2 combines with J gene TRBJ2-1; D is undetermined. This CDR3 has 15 amino acids. V was pared by 1 base and J by 4 bases, with 11 bases between. CDR1 and CDR2 from the germline V gene are SGHAT and FQNNGV. As DNA, the CDR3 is TGTGCCAGCAGCTTAGGGGGAATGCGGTACAATGAGCAGTTCTTC. Translation: CASSLGGMRYNEQFF.

The V and J genes are TRBV4-3 and TRBJ1-4; tentative D call: TRBD1 (5 bases). The CDR3 sequence is 15 residues long. Germline lookup yields CDR1 LGHNA and CDR2 YSLEER. V dropped 0 bases and J dropped 4 bases, with 9 bases sitting between them. The CDR3 sequence: CASSQETGGNEKLFF. For the CDR3, the DNA is TGCGCCAGCAGCCAAGAGACGGGGGGTAATGAAAAACTGTTTTTT.